Below, 4 T cell receptor beta chains from the same sample are listed, as sequenced in a study of blood T cell repertoires in COVID-19. Clones were read by immunoSEQ multiplex PCR, and TCRdb kept only the in-frame ones, dropping some. The data show about 190,000 clones, around 83% seen once. Sequencing input: peripheral blood. The receptors were sampled from a woman between 40 and 55 years old with acute or convalescent COVID-19.

This clone occurred a few times. This sequence joins TRBV18 and TRBJ1-1; 8 bases match TRBD1. The CDR3 has 14 residues. V shed 2 bases, J shed 6 bases, and the junction held 5 bases outside the gene matches. The V gene's germline CDR1 is KGHSH and CDR2 LQKENI. The CDR3 bases are TGTGCCAGCTCACCAACGACAGGGGCTGCTGAAGCTTTCTTT. Its translation: CASSPTTGAAEAFF.

The table lists this clone with a few counts. The CDR3: CASSVHGTGDQPQHF. The CDR3 nucleotides are TGTGCCAGCAGCGTTCATGGGACAGGGGATCAGCCCCAGCATTTT. J is TRBJ1-5 and V is TRBV9; 10 nucleotides agree with TRBD1. The CDR3 sequence is 15 residues long. Trimming removed 2 bases from V and 5 bases from J; junction bases left unmatched: 4. CDR1 and CDR2 (germline): SGDLS, YYNGEE.

The chain recombines TRBV4-2 with TRBJ2-1, with D perhaps TRBD2 (5 bases). Trimming cost V 0 bases and J 0 bases, with 12 bases left between them. Germline V gene sequence: CDR1 LGHNA, CDR2 YNFKEQ. The CDR3 spans 17 residues. CDR3 nucleotide sequence: TGTGCCAGCAGCCAAGATCCGGCGGGCCACTCCTACAATGAGCAGTTCTTC. It specifies CASSQDPAGHSYNEQFF.

This sequence joins TRBV19 and TRBJ2-7; TRBD2 agrees at 13 bases. Germline values: CDR1 LNHDA, CDR2 SQIVND (reference sequence). Trimming at V came to 5 bases and at J to 5 bases, leaving 3 bases not matched to a gene. The CDR3 has 14 residues. CDR3 DNA sequence: TGTGCCAGTAGTTGGACTAGCGGGAGTGACGAGCAGTACTTC. Translated, it gives CASSWTSGSDEQYF.